Below, 10 T cell receptor beta chains from the same sample are listed, as sequenced in a study of cytomegalovirus exposure and HLA in healthy donors. The PCR made use of 60 Vbeta and 13 Jbeta primers. Sequenced by immunoSEQ multiplex PCR; TCRdb stores in-frame clones only, minus some. The table gives approximately 190,000 clones; the top ten clones make up roughly 6.7% of it. Sequenced material: PBMCs. The receptor source for this set is a man aged 25-45 years in good health and CMV-seronegative.

The rearrangement links TRBV5-1 to TRBJ1-1; 8 bases line up with TRBD1. The germline V gene has CDR1 SGHRS and CDR2 YFSETQ. V shed 4 bases and J 7 bases; nucleotides not matched to a gene: 9. The CDR3 is made up of 14 amino acids. CDR3 in DNA: TGCGCCAGCAGCATCGGACAGGGAATGGGTGAAGCTTTCTTT. Its protein product is CASSIGQGMGEAFF.

V is TRBV7-2 and J is TRBJ1-1; weak D call: TRBD1 (5 bases). CDR3 size: 12 residues. Per the germline V gene, CDR1 is SGHTA and CDR2 is FQGNSA. Trimming removed 5 bases from V and 11 bases from J, with 15 bases in between. Here the CDR3 DNA reads TGTGCCAGCAGCCTCCCCCCCGGGGGGGCTTTCTTT. Its translation is CASSLPPGGAFF. The full variable domain, rest sourced from reference TRBV7-2 and TRBJ1-1, is GAGVSQSPSNKVTEKGKDVELRCDPISGHTALYWYRQSLGQGLEFLIYFQGNSAPDKSGLPSDRFSAERTGGSVSTLTIQRTQQEDSAVYLCASSLPPGGAFFGQGTRLTVV.

Comment on this clone: The conserved phenylalanine or tryptophan normally closing the CDR3 is absent here, so this likely arose from a read error. The chain couples TRBV6-5 to TRBJ1-5; perhaps TRBD1 as D (6 bases). Trimming pared 0 bases from V and 4 bases from J, leaving 10 bases between. Germline V gives CDR1 MNHEY, CDR2 SVGAGI. This CDR3 spans 15 amino acids. CDR3 coding DNA: TGTGCCAGCAGTTACTCGGACAGACCTAATCAGCCCCAGCATTCT. Protein: CASSYSDRPNQPQHS.

The CDR3 here is CASSLELAGEGTQYF. The CDR3 bases are TGTGCCAGCAGCTTGGAGCTAGCGGGAGAAGGTACGCAGTATTTT. This rearrangement joins TRBV5-4 to TRBJ2-3, with 10 bases identical to TRBD2. From germline, CDR1 is SGHNT and CDR2 YYREEE (reference sequence). J gave up 8 bases and V 0 bases, and 6 bases lay outside the gene matches. The CDR3 runs to 15 residues.

V is TRBV7-2 and J is TRBJ2-5; TRBD2 matches at 11 bases. Germline V lookup: CDR1 SGHTA, CDR2 FQGNSA. This CDR3 comprises 14 residues. J lost 11 bases, V lost 5 bases, and 10 bases had no gene match. The CDR3 bases are TGTGCCAGCAGCCAACTAGCGGGGGAGGGAGAGCAGTACTTC. Amino acids: CASSQLAGEGEQYF.

The chain links TRBV2 to TRBJ1-6; the D gene is possibly TRBD1 (6 bases). CDR1 and CDR2 (germline): SNHLY, FYNNEI. The CDR3 length is 13 residues. V shed 8 bases and J shed 3 bases, with 8 bases lying between them. CDR3 loop: CASRTDYNSPLHF. CDR3 in DNA: TGTGCCAGCCGGACAGACTATAATTCACCCCTCCACTTT.

This sequence joins TRBV14 and TRBJ1-1; D unclear. Germline-derived CDR1 and CDR2 are SGHDN and FVKESK. V was trimmed by 3 bases and J by 3 bases, leaving 8 bases between them. CDR3 length equals 13 residues. The CDR3 DNA is TGTGCCAGCAGCCAGGCAGAAGACACTGAAGCTTTCTTT. Its protein product is CASSQAEDTEAFF.

The genes are TRBV27 and TRBJ2-3; 9 bases map to TRBD1. The CDR3 sequence is 16 residues long. Germline lookup yields CDR1 MNHEY and CDR2 SMNVEV (reference sequence). The V gene end was trimmed by 8 bases and the J gene end by 0 bases; junction bases not matched to a gene: 9. Written as DNA, the CDR3 is TGTGCCAGCCGTCGGTCGGACAGGGGTAGCACAGATACGCAGTATTTT. Translation gives CASRRSDRGSTDTQYF.

This chain links TRBV6-1 with TRBJ2-2; a weak D match, TRBD2 (5 bases). The CDR3 length is 14 residues. V lost 7 bases to trimming and J lost 7 bases, with 16 bases between them. Germline loops: CDR1 MNHNS, CDR2 SASEGT. CDR3 loop: CASKETNFVGELFF. The CDR3, as DNA: TGTGCCAGCAAGGAGACTAATTTCGTCGGGGAGCTGTTTTTT.

V usage is TRBV19 and J usage is TRBJ2-7; D perhaps matches TRBD2 (6 bases). CDR3 length equals 12 residues. Trimming left V 2 bases short and J 9 bases short, with 11 bases between. Germline CDR1 reads LNHDA; CDR2 reads SQIVND (reference sequence). CDR3 nucleotides: TGTGCCAGTAGTATACCTGGGACTTCGCAGTACTTC. Its translation: CASSIPGTSQYF.